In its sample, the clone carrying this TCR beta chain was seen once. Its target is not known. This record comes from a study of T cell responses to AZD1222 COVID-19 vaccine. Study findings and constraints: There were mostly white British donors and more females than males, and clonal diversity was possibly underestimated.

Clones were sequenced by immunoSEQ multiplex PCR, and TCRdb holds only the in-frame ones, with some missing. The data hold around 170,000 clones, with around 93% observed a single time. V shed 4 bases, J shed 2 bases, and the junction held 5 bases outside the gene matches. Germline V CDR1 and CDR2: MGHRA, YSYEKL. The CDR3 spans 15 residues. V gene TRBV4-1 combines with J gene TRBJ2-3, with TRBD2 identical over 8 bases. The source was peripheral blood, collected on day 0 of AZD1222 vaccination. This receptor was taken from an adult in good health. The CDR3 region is CASSLRAGDTDTQYF. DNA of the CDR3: TGCGCCAGCAGCCTTCGAGCGGGGGACACAGATACGCAGTATTTT.